The rows below give T cell receptor beta chains drawn from one sample of a study of blood T cells in healthy people across ages. TCRdb ran MiXCR on the 5' RACE reads and lists one entry per CDR3 protein. The table shows 730,000 or so distinct CDR3 sequences, with roughly 43% occurring only once. Input material: blood. These receptor sequences come from a woman aged 55-70 years in good health. The CDR3 runs from the conserved cysteine through the conserved F or W. Fields, in order: V gene, clone size, J gene, D gene, CDR3 protein, CDR3 DNA. D genes are given only for firm matches. The size entry is marked missing in some rows and otherwise reads once, few, many or a size class.

TRBV6-5,.,TRBJ1-6,.,CASSYDRTANSPLHF,TGTGCCAGCAGTTACGACAGAACCGCTAATTCACCCCTCCACTTT
TRBV9,many,TRBJ2-4,.,CASSAEPRVPLAKNIQYF,TGTGCCAGCAGCGCGGAACCCAGGGTCCCACTAGCCAAAAACATTCAGTACTTC
TRBV27,.,TRBJ2-1,TRBD2,CASSRPGGGNEQFF,TGTGCCAGCAGTCGCCCTGGGGGGGGGAATGAGCAGTTCTTC
TRBV3-1,many,TRBJ2-3,.,CASSPTGSTDTQYF,TGTGCCAGCAGCCCGACGGGAAGCACAGATACGCAGTATTTT
TRBV6-2/TRBV6-3,.,TRBJ2-1,.,CASSYVEGPTYNEQFF,TGTGCCAGCAGTTATGTTGAGGGTCCTACCTACAATGAGCAGTTCTTC
TRBV3-1,.,TRBJ2-5,.,CASSLGRVVETQYF,TGTGCCAGCAGCCTCGGACGGGTGGTGGAGACCCAGTACTTC
TRBV15,few,TRBJ1-2,.,CATSRDQEQSYGYTF,TGTGCCACCAGCAGAGATCAAGAGCAGTCATATGGCTACACCTTC
TRBV5-6,many,TRBJ2-7,.,CASSPGSDLDEQYF,TGTGCCAGCAGCCCCGGGTCGGATCTAGACGAGCAGTACTTC
TRBV10-3,.,TRBJ1-2,.,CATGTPPSSGYTF,TGTGCCACTGGGACACCACCTTCGAGTGGCTACACCTTC
TRBV29-1,many,TRBJ2-5,.,CSVENFRAVGTQYF,TGCAGCGTTGAAAATTTTCGGGCGGTGGGGACCCAGTACTTC
TRBV7-2,many,TRBJ2-1,TRBD2,CASSLELAGLNEQFF,TGTGCCAGCAGCTTAGAACTAGCGGGACTCAATGAGCAGTTCTTC
TRBV6-4,.,TRBJ2-7,TRBD1,CASSQTGVGEQYF,TGTGCCAGCAGCCAGACAGGGGTCGGGGAGCAGTACTTC
TRBV5-1,.,TRBJ1-1,.,CASGINRDTEAFF,TGCGCCAGCGGAATTAACCGGGACACTGAAGCTTTCTTT
TRBV12-5,.,TRBJ1-4,.,CTSGRDATNEKLFF,TGTACTAGTGGCCGGGACGCAACTAATGAAAAACTGTTTTTT
TRBV3-1,.,TRBJ1-1,TRBD1,CASTRPGQVITEAFF,TGTGCCAGCACGCGACCGGGACAGGTCATTACTGAAGCTTTCTTT
TRBV5-5,many,TRBJ2-3,.,CASSFLSTDTQYF,TGTGCCAGCAGCTTTCTCTCTACGGATACGCAGTATTTT
TRBV6-1,.,TRBJ2-3,.,CASRPTSSLHPTTDTQYF,TGTGCCAGCAGACCGACCTCTAGTCTGCATCCCACCACAGATACGCAGTATTTT
TRBV6-2/TRBV6-3,many,TRBJ2-7,.,CASSYPGNEQYF,TGTGCCAGCAGTTACCCGGGGAACGAGCAGTACTTC
TRBV20-1,.,TRBJ2-6,.,CSAVDYSGANVLTF,TGCAGTGCAGTGGACTATTCTGGGGCCAACGTCCTGACTTTC
TRBV12-3/TRBV12-4,few,TRBJ2-3,.,CASSLLGSPQDTQYF,TGTGCCAGCAGTTTACTGGGTTCCCCTCAGGATACGCAGTATTTT
TRBV27,.,TRBJ1-5,.,CASSHRSSNQPQHF,TGTGCCAGCAGTCACAGGAGTAGCAATCAGCCCCAGCATTTT
TRBV3-1,many,TRBJ2-4,.,CASSNRQTNIQYF,TGTGCCAGCAGCAACAGACAGACAAACATTCAGTACTTC
TRBV9,.,TRBJ2-1,TRBD2,CASSERTSGVSSYNEQFF,TGTGCCAGCAGCGAACGGACTAGCGGGGTTAGCTCCTACAATGAGCAGTTCTTC
TRBV3-1,.,TRBJ1-1,.,CASSQYTGHSTEAFF,TGTGCCAGCAGCCAATATACCGGCCATAGCACTGAAGCTTTCTTT
TRBV5-1,.,TRBJ2-5,TRBD1,CASVDRVETQYF,TGCGCCAGTGTCGACAGGGTGGAGACCCAGTACTTC